The next 4 T cell receptor beta chains were all read from a single sample in a study of CD8 T cells in ankylosing spondylitis. The antigens of these receptors remain unknown. MiXCR was run by TCRdb on the 5' RACE reads, yielding one entry per CDR3 protein. The sample lists roughly 450,000 distinct CDR3 sequences, 25% to 30% occurring once. Study-wide findings and caveats: Among TCR beta sequences, a motif of several highly homologous variants appeared characteristic of ankylosing spondylitis blood.

Specimen: blood, either unsorted or a sorted T cell fraction (not recorded which). All receptors derive from a male donor with ankylosing spondylitis.

V is TRBV24-1 and J is TRBJ2-1, with 9 bases aligning to TRBD2. The CDR3 has 14 amino acids. Germline V gene data show CDR1 as KGHDR and CDR2 as SFDVKD. Trimming at V came to 3 bases and at J to 8 bases, leaving 4 bases not matched to a gene. CDR3 sequence (DNA): TGTGCCACCAGTGATATTAGCGGGAGAGATGAGCAGTTCTTC. This translates into CATSDISGRDEQFF.

This clonotype was seen a few times. The V call is TRBV20-1, the J call TRBJ2-3; 9 nucleotides agree with TRBD2. The germline V gene has CDR1 DFQATT and CDR2 SNEGSKA (reference sequence). CDR3 length equals 14 residues. V was clipped by 3 bases and J by 2 bases; unmatched bases: 3. Written as DNA, the CDR3 is TGCAGTGCTAGTATAGCGGGAGCCACAGATACGCAGTATTTT. It translates to CSASIAGATDTQYF.

The table lists this clonotype with many counts. The chain couples TRBV4-1 to TRBJ2-5; D tentatively fits TRBD1 or TRBD2 (6 bases each). The CDR3 spans 14 residues. In germline, CDR1 is MGHRA, CDR2 YSYEKL. V was pared by 3 bases and J by 5 bases, with 13 bases between. The CDR3 nucleotides are TGCGCCAGCAGCCACCACGGAGGGGGGGAGACCCAGTACTTC. Protein: CASSHHGGGETQYF.

The chain carries TRBV11-2 and TRBJ2-7; 8 positions agree with TRBD1. This CDR3 spans 13 amino acids. Trimming at V came to 4 bases and at J to 7 bases, leaving 6 bases not matched to a gene. Germline V gene sequence: CDR1 SGHAT, CDR2 FQNNGV. CDR3 loop: CASSSQGAEEQYV. For the CDR3, the DNA is TGTGCCAGCAGCTCGCAGGGGGCAGAGGAGCAGTACGTC.